Presented here are 2 T cell receptor beta chains from one specimen sequenced in a study of OX40 agonist ivuxolimab in advanced cancers. Profiling relied on immunoSEQ multiplex PCR, and the TCRdb table lists in-frame clones only, not all of them. Of tens of thousands of clones in the sample, just over 85% were seen once. This sample comprised CD4+ or CD8+ T cells sorted from blood, obtained in a trial of the OX40 agonist ivuxolimab. The source is an adult with an advanced solid tumor such as melanoma, head and neck, liver or kidney cancer.

This chain uses TRBV6-1 with TRBJ2-7; 9 nucleotides line up with TRBD1. Trimming removed 6 bases from V and 4 bases from J; junction bases left unmatched: 4. The CDR3 extends over 13 amino acids. CDR1 and CDR2 from the germline V gene are MNHNS and SASEGT. The CDR3 DNA reads TGTGCCAGCAGCCGGGACAGGGATTACGAGCAGTACTTC. This sequence encodes CASSRDRDYEQYF.

CDR3 sequence (DNA): TGCGCCAGCAGCCCCCTTGCCGCAGATACGCAGTATTTT. Amino acids: CASSPLAADTQYF. V gene TRBV5-1 combines with J gene TRBJ2-3; D not certain. Germline loops: CDR1 SGHRS, CDR2 YFSETQ. V was shortened by 4 bases and J by 4 bases, with 10 bases between the two germline ends. The CDR3 contains 13 residues. Using reference TRBV5-1 and TRBJ2-3 for the parts outside the CDR3, the full variable domain is KAGVTQTPRYLIKTRGQQVTLSCSPISGHRSVSWYQQTPGQGLQFLFEYFSETQRNKGNFPGRFSGRQFSNSRSEMNVSTLELGDSALYLCASSPLAADTQYFGPGTRLTVL.